Listed here are 21 T cell receptor beta chains from one sample, sequenced in a study of graft-versus-host responses after intestinal transplantation. Which antigens these TCRs recognize remains unknown. The protocol was immunoSEQ multiplex PCR, while the TCRdb copy is restricted to in-frame clones and leaves out a portion. Of tens of thousands of clones listed, around 95% are singletons. The sample consisted of unstimulated CD8+ T cells sorted from spleen or lymph node cells, taken before intestinal transplant. The receptor set was obtained from a human donor who received an intestinal transplant.

The V call is TRBV4-2, the J call TRBJ1-1; D is possibly TRBD1 (5 bases). Germline values: CDR1 LGHNA, CDR2 YNFKEQ. CDR3 length: 16 amino acids. Trimming removed 4 bases at V and 2 bases at J, with 17 bases between. The CDR3 reads CASSRGVYGRNTEAFF. DNA of the CDR3: TGTGCCAGCAGCCGGGGCGTCTATGGTAGAAACACTGAAGCTTTCTTT.

V and J are TRBV5-1 and TRBJ1-1; 7 bases match TRBD1. CDR1 is SGHRS and CDR2 is YFSETQ in the germline V gene. V shed 4 bases, J shed 0 bases, and the junction held 6 bases outside the gene matches. The CDR3 sequence is 15 residues long. The CDR3, as DNA: TGCGCCAGCAGCGGAACGACAGGGTTGAACACTGAAGCTTTCTTT. Its protein product is CASSGTTGLNTEAFF.

The chain links TRBV29-1 to TRBJ2-7; maybe TRBD2 (6 bases). The CDR3 length is 13 residues. Trimming cost V 4 bases and J 0 bases, with 10 bases left between them. Germline V gene sequence: CDR1 SQVTM, CDR2 ANQGSEA. CDR3 loop: CSVGGGDSYEQYF. As DNA, the CDR3 is TGCAGCGTTGGTGGAGGGGACTCCTACGAGCAGTACTTC.

This clone appeared once. The chain couples TRBV27 to TRBJ2-7; TRBD2 agrees at 7 bases. The CDR3 sequence is 13 residues long. Germline V lookup: CDR1 MNHEY, CDR2 SMNVEV (reference sequence). Germline trimming cut 5 bases from V and 3 bases from J; bases unmatched to any gene: 4. Here the CDR3 DNA reads TGTGCCAGCAGTCCTGGGACTATCTACGAGCAGTACTTC. This translates into CASSPGTIYEQYF.

The rearrangement links TRBV6-6 to TRBJ1-2; 8 bases agree with TRBD1. The ends lost 2 bases at V and 6 bases at J; junction bases unmatched: 5. CDR3 length equals 14 residues. The germline CDR1 and CDR2 sequences are MNHNY and SVGAGI (reference sequence). As DNA, the CDR3 is TGTGCCAGCAGTTACCCGGGACAGGAAAATGGCTACACCTTC. Translation: CASSYPGQENGYTF.

The rearrangement links TRBV4-1 to TRBJ2-1; no clear D. This CDR3 is 17 amino acids long. Trimming pared 5 bases from V and 3 bases from J, leaving 20 bases between. Germline assignment: CDR1 MGHRA and CDR2 YSYEKL. The CDR3 sequence is CASSKDPYRPYYNEQFF. CDR3 nucleotide sequence: TGCGCCAGCAGCAAGGACCCTTACCGACCCTACTACAATGAGCAGTTCTTC.

The V and J genes are TRBV5-6 and TRBJ2-1, with TRBD2 identical over 13 bases. Germline V gene lookup returns CDR1 SGHDT and CDR2 YYEEEE. Unmatched junction bases numbered 5, after V lost 4 bases and J lost 4 bases. This CDR3 comprises 16 residues. The CDR3 DNA follows: TGTGCCAGCAGCAAAATGGGACTAGCGGGGTACAATGAGCAGTTCTTC. It yields the protein CASSKMGLAGYNEQFF.

The chain uses TRBV9 and TRBJ1-3; D possibly corresponds to TRBD1 (6 bases). CDR3 size: 14 residues. CDR1 and CDR2 from the germline V gene are SGDLS and YYNGEE. Trimming removed 6 bases at V and 2 bases at J, with 12 bases between. The CDR3 here is CASKKGGPGNTIYF. As DNA, the CDR3 is TGTGCCAGCAAAAAGGGGGGCCCTGGAAACACCATATATTTT.

The rearrangement links TRBV5-4 to TRBJ1-1, with 7 bases fitting TRBD1. After removal of 4 bases from V and 7 bases from J, the junction contained 4 bases not matched to a gene. The CDR3 has 12 amino acids. Looked up from germline, CDR1 is SGHNT and CDR2 is YYREEE (reference sequence). The DNA for the CDR3 is TGTGCCAGCAGCAATGACAGGGTTGAAGCTTTCTTT. Translating it yields CASSNDRVEAFF.

The V gene is TRBV27, the J gene TRBJ2-7, with D uncertain. The germline V gene has CDR1 MNHEY and CDR2 SMNVEV (reference sequence). The V and J ends lost 0 bases and 2 bases respectively, with 8 bases between them. CDR3 length: 14 residues. The CDR3 region has the DNA TGTGCCAGCAGTTTATCGAAGGGAACCTACGAGCAGTACTTC. Encoded protein: CASSLSKGTYEQYF.

This clone has just one count. The chain joins TRBV7-8 to TRBJ1-3; TRBD1 is a possible D gene (5 bases). Germline assignment: CDR1 SGHVS and CDR2 FQNEAQ. Between the trimmed V and J ends, which lost 4 bases and 4 bases, there was a span of 26 bases. The CDR3 runs 19 residues. This CDR3 reads CASSSWRGGTLRGGNTIYF. The CDR3 region has the DNA TGTGCCAGCAGCTCATGGAGAGGTGGCACCCTGAGGGGAGGAAACACCATATATTTT.

The V call is TRBV6-1, the J call TRBJ2-5, with TRBD1 identical over 8 bases. CDR1 MNHNS and CDR2 SASEGT come from the germline V gene. After removal of 3 bases from V and 4 bases from J, the junction contained 22 bases not matched to a gene. CDR3 size: 20 residues. The CDR3 reads CASSEVRDRRHARQAETQYF. The CDR3 bases are TGTGCCAGCAGTGAGGTCCGGGACAGGCGGCACGCAAGGCAGGCAGAGACCCAGTACTTC.

V and J are TRBV4-1 and TRBJ1-5, with D possibly being TRBD1 (6 bases). The CDR3 has 16 amino acids. V was cut by 4 bases and J by 4 bases, with 17 bases left in between. The germline V gene encodes CDR1 MGHRA and CDR2 YSYEKL. CDR3 residues: CASSRTPGDPNQPQHF. DNA for the CDR3: TGCGCCAGCAGCCGGACTCCAGGGGACCCTAATCAGCCCCAGCATTTT.

The V gene is TRBV15, the J gene TRBJ2-2, with D unclear. The V end lost 0 bases, the J end lost 3 bases, and 5 bases lay between the germline ends. Germline V gene sequence: CDR1 LNHNV, CDR2 YYDKDF (reference sequence). This CDR3 contains 14 residues. The CDR3 DNA is TGTGCCACCAGCAGAGATCTTGACACCGGGGAGCTGTTTTTT. Residues: CATSRDLDTGELFF.

This chain connects TRBV30 to TRBJ1-3; D perhaps matches TRBD1 (6 bases). The ends were cut back, 2 bases at V and 1 base at J, with 27 bases in the middle. The CDR3 consists of 20 residues. In germline, CDR1 is GTSNPN, CDR2 SVGIG (reference sequence). The CDR3: CAWSPRAPTTGLASGNTIYF. As DNA, the CDR3 is TGTGCCTGGAGTCCACGTGCTCCTACGACAGGACTCGCATCTGGAAACACCATATATTTT.

The CDR3 protein is CASSESGGSSYNEQFF. In nucleotides, the CDR3 is TGCGCCAGCAGTGAATCCGGGGGGAGCTCCTACAATGAGCAGTTCTTC. This chain connects TRBV10-1 to TRBJ2-1, with TRBD2 identical over 7 bases. CDR1 and CDR2 (germline): WNHNN, SYGVQD (reference sequence). V was clipped by 3 bases and J by 0 bases; unmatched bases: 5. This CDR3 comprises 16 residues.

This chain uses TRBV5-4 with TRBJ2-7; TRBD1 matches at 8 bases. From germline, CDR1 is SGHNT and CDR2 YYREEE (reference sequence). With 4 bases clipped from V and 3 bases from J, the junction kept 3 bases outside the gene matches. The CDR3 is 13 amino acids. In DNA, the CDR3 is TGTGCCAGCAGCATGGACAGGGTCTACGAGCAGTACTTC. It specifies CASSMDRVYEQYF.

About this clone itself: Compared with germline, one end of the junction differs, possibly owing to a read error. The rearrangement uses TRBV7-8 and TRBJ2-5; 11 nucleotides line up with TRBD2. Germline-derived CDR1 and CDR2 are SGHVS and FQNEAQ. The CDR3 is made up of 14 amino acids. The CDR3 spells CASSIAGGRETQYF. CDR3 sequence (DNA): TGTGCCAGCAGCATAGCGGGAGGGAGAGAGACCCAGTACTTC.

The J gene is TRBJ2-5, the V gene TRBV6-1; D may be TRBD1 (5 bases). V was shortened by 6 bases and J by 4 bases, with 15 bases between the two germline ends. Germline-derived CDR1 and CDR2 are MNHNS and SASEGT. The CDR3 covers 14 residues. CDR3 region: CASSQWTHGETQYF. The CDR3 DNA follows: TGTGCCAGCAGCCAGTGGACACATGGAGAGACCCAGTACTTC.

V is TRBV16 and J is TRBJ1-4; no definite D call. This CDR3 has 15 amino acids. With 4 bases removed from V and 3 bases from J, the gap between germline ends came to 12 bases. The germline gives CDR1 KGHSY, CDR2 FQNENV. The CDR3 spells CASSRLGSPNEKLFF. The CDR3, as DNA: TGTGCCAGCAGCCGCCTGGGGTCACCTAATGAAAAACTGTTTTTT.

V and J are TRBV5-1 and TRBJ2-1; D is possibly TRBD2 (5 bases). CDR1 is SGHRS and CDR2 is YFSETQ in the germline V gene. This CDR3 has 16 residues. The V end was cut by 3 bases, the J end by 2 bases, with 15 bases between. CDR3 nucleotide sequence: TGCGCCAGCAGCTCCGCCGCGGGCCCTCCCTACAATGAGCAGTTCTTC. Amino acid sequence: CASSSAAGPPYNEQFF. The full variable domain, with the rest looked up from reference TRBV5-1 and TRBJ2-1, is KAGVTQTPRYLIKTRGQQVTLSCSPISGHRSVSWYQQTPGQGLQFLFEYFSETQRNKGNFPGRFSGRQFSNSRSEMNVSTLELGDSALYLCASSSAAGPPYNEQFFGPGTRLTVL.